The T cell receptor (beta chain) described here comes from a study of T-cell reconstitution after alpha-beta-depleted transplantation in children. Germline V gives CDR1 KGHDR, CDR2 SFDVKD. The ends were cut back, 0 bases at V and 2 bases at J, with 9 bases in the middle. This CDR3 region has 15 residues. In this sample, this clonotype turned up a few times. Unique molecular identifiers were used to barcode this TCRbeta library. Using its own MiXCR run on the PCR reads, TCRdb lists one record per CDR3 protein. The table lists about 76,000 distinct CDR3 sequences, less than 15% of them singletons. The J gene is TRBJ2-5, the V gene TRBV24-1; D unclear. This receptor was identified in a male patient under 10 years old who had a stem cell transplant for acute lymphoblastic leukemia, so the T cells may come from the graft donor. The sample here was PBMCs, mostly from graft donor cells, taken 180 days after TCRalphabeta/CD19-depleted stem cell transplant. CDR3 amino acids: CATSDLRSSQETQYF. In DNA form, the CDR3 reads TGTGCCACCAGTGATTTGCGGTCATCACAAGAGACCCAGTACTTC.